The entry that follows covers one TCR beta chain sequence. Its cognate antigen is unknown. This entry belongs to a study of blood T cells in healthy people across ages. General study points: CMV status of donors was unknown, possibly confounding expanded clonotype changes.

This CDR3 has 15 amino acids. CDR1 is MNHEY, CDR2 SVGAGI, per germline. V lost 6 bases and J lost 8; bases outside the gene matches: 11. Through a sample-barcoded 5' primer and a J-beta primer mix, a second PCR was run for roughly 6 to 12 cycles. With 12 random nucleotides, a template-switch adaptor tagged each individual cDNA molecule. TCRdb itself ran the 5' RACE reads through MiXCR, one entry per CDR3 protein. The data contain 2 million or so distinct CDR3 sequences, approximately 50% of them singletons. The sample comprised blood. The TCR originated in a woman in her 40s in good health. This chain links TRBV6-5 with TRBJ2-1; 9 bases align to TRBD1. CDR3 region: CASRPGTGRSYEQFF. The CDR3 DNA reads TGTGCCAGCAGGCCCGGGACAGGGAGATCCTATGAGCAGTTCTTC.